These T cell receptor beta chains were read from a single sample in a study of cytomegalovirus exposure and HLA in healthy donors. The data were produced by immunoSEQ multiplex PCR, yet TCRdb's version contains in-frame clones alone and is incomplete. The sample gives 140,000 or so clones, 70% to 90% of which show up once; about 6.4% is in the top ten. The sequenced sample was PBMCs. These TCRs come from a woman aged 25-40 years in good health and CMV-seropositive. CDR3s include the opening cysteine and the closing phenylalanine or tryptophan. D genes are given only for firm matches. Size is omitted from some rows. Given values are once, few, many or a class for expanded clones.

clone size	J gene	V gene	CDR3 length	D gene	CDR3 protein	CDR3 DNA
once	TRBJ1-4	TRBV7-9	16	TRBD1	CASSLGGRGTNEKLFF	TGTGCCAGCAGCTTAGGCGGCAGGGGGACTAATGAAAAACTGTTTTTT
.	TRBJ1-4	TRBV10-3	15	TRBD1	CAISGQTGGNEKLFF	TGTGCCATCAGTGGACAGACAGGGGGAAACGAAAAACTGTTTTTT
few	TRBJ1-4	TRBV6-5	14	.	CASSYRRGDEKLFF	TGTGCCAGCAGTTATAGGCGGGGGGATGAAAAACTGTTTTTT
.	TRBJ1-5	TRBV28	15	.	CASSQTEYSNQPQHF	TGTGCCAGCAGCCAGACAGAATATAGCAATCAGCCCCAGCATTTT
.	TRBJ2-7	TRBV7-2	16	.	CASSLAWGQGSYEQYF	TGTGCCAGCAGCTTAGCCTGGGGGCAGGGATCCTACGAGCAGTACTTC
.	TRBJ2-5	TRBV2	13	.	CASSFVGGETQYF	TGTGCCAGCAGCTTCGTCGGGGGAGAGACCCAGTACTTC
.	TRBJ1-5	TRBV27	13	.	CASSFGSSQPQHF	TGTGCCAGCAGTTTCGGTAGTTCCCAGCCCCAGCATTTT
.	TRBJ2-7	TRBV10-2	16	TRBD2	CASSKFGGGPSYEQYF	TGCGCCAGCAGTAAATTTGGCGGGGGGCCGTCCTACGAGCAGTACTTC
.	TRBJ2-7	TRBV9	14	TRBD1	CASSTGTGGSEQYF	TGTGCCAGCAGCACAGGGACAGGGGGCTCCGAGCAGTACTTC
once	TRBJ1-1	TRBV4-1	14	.	CASSPYQGNTEAFF	TGCGCCAGCAGCCCTTACCAGGGAAACACTGAAGCTTTCTTT
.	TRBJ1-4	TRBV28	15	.	CASSLWGQLNEKLFF	TGTGCCAGCAGTTTATGGGGGCAGCTCAATGAAAAACTGTTTTTT
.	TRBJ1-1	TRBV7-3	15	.	CASSLTYGIRRKAFF	TGTGCCAGCAGCTTAACCTACGGGATTCGACGGAAAGCTTTCTTT
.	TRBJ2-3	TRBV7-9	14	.	CASSLSGFTDTQYF	TGTGCCAGCAGCTTATCAGGTTTCACAGATACGCAGTATTTT
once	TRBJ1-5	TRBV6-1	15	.	CASKLDLNGNQPQHF	TGTGCCAGCAAGCTTGACTTAAATGGCAATCAGCCCCAGCATTTT
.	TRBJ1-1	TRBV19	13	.	CATTTGFHTEAFF	TGTGCCACCACGACAGGCTTTCACACTGAAGCTTTCTTT
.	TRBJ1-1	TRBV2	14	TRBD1	CASNGQAMNTEAFF	TGTGCCAGCAACGGACAGGCGATGAACACTGAAGCTTTCTTT
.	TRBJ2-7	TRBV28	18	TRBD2	CASSPPGWDYLDSYEQYF	TGTGCCAGCAGTCCCCCGGGCTGGGACTACTTGGACTCCTACGAGCAGTACTTC
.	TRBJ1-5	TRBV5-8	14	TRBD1	CASSSGTGYQPQHF	TGTGCCAGCAGCTCCGGGACAGGATATCAGCCCCAGCATTTT
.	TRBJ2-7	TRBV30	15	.	CAWTLRGETDYEQYF	TGTGCCTGGACCCTTAGGGGTGAGACAGACTACGAGCAGTACTTC
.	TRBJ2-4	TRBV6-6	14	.	CASSPILAKNIQYF	TGTGCCAGCAGCCCAATTTTAGCCAAAAACATTCAGTACTTC
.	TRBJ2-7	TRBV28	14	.	CASSLRNSPYEQYF	TGTGCCAGCAGTTTACGTAATAGCCCCTACGAGCAGTACTTC
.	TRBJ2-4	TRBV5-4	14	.	CASSLYTAKNIQYF	TGTGCCAGCAGCTTGTACACAGCCAAAAACATTCAGTACTTC
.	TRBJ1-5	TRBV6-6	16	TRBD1	CASSTPTGASNQPQHF	TGTGCCAGCAGTACGCCGACAGGGGCGAGCAATCAGCCCCAGCATTTT
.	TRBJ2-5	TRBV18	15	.	CASSPGAGGRETQYF	TGTGCCAGCTCACCAGGCGCAGGGGGGCGAGAGACCCAGTACTTC
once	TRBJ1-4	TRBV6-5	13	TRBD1	CASSHRGDEKLFF	TGTGCCAGCAGTCACAGGGGGGATGAAAAACTGTTTTTT
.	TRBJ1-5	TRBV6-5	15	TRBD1	CASRSGQGVVQPQHF	TGTGCCAGCAGATCGGGACAGGGGGTTGTTCAGCCCCAGCATTTT
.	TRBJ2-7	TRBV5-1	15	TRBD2	CASSRIGTRFYEQYF	TGCGCCAGCAGCCGGATCGGGACTAGATTCTACGAGCAGTACTTC
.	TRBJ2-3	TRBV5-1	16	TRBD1	CASSPPRTGDTDTQYF	TGCGCCAGCAGCCCGCCCCGGACAGGGGACACAGATACGCAGTATTTT
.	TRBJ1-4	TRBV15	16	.	CATSRERNAYNEKLFF	TGTGCCACCAGCAGAGAGCGGAACGCTTATAATGAAAAACTGTTTTTT
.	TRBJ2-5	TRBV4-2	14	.	CASSRQDQQETQYF	TGTGCCAGCAGCCGACAGGACCAACAAGAGACCCAGTACTTC
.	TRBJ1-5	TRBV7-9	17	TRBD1	CASSLGVGQASNQPQHF	TGTGCCAGCAGCCTCGGAGTGGGACAGGCTAGCAATCAGCCCCAGCATTTT
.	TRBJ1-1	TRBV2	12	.	CASSPYRAEAFF	TGTGCCAGCAGTCCGTACAGGGCTGAAGCTTTCTTT
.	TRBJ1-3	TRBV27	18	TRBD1	CASSVTGNTLGAGNTIYF	TGTGCCAGCAGTGTGACAGGGAACACTTTAGGAGCTGGAAACACCATATATTTT
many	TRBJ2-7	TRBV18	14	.	CASSPETRGYEQYF	TGTGCCAGCTCACCAGAGACACGGGGTTACGAGCAGTACTTC
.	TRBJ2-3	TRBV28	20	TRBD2	CASSLWLSAGGARSIDTQYF	TGTGCCAGCAGTTTATGGTTATCGGCGGGGGGGGCGCGGTCCATCGATACGCAGTATTTT
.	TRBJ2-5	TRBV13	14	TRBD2	CASSLWEGQETQYF	TGTGCCAGCAGCTTATGGGAGGGGCAAGAGACCCAGTACTTC
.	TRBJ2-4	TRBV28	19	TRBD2	CASSPWGLAGGLAKNIQYF	TGTGCCAGCAGCCCCTGGGGCCTAGCGGGGGGCCTAGCCAAAAACATTCAGTACTTC
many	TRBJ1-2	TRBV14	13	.	CASSLVVAGGYTF	TGTGCCAGCAGCCTAGTAGTCGCAGGGGGCTACACCTTC
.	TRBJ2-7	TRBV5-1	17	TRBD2	CASSLGLAGGNSYEQYF	TGCGCCAGCAGCTTGGGACTAGCGGGAGGAAACTCCTACGAGCAGTACTTC
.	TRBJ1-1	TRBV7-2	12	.	CASSLYNTEAFF	TGTGCCAGCAGCTTATATAACACTGAAGCTTTCTTT
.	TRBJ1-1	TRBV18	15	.	CASSLRQDMNTEAFF	TGTGCCAGCTCACTCCGACAGGATATGAACACTGAAGCTTTCTTT
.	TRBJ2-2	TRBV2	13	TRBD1	CASTGGGTGELFF	TGTGCCAGCACAGGGGGCGGAACCGGGGAGCTGTTTTTT
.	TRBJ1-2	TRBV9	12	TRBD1	CASSQGAGGYTF	TGTGCCAGCAGCCAGGGGGCAGGTGGCTACACCTTC
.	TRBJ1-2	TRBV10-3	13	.	CAIGGKGEYGYTF	TGTGCCATCGGGGGGAAGGGAGAATATGGCTACACCTTC
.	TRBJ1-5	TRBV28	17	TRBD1	CASSLMTGETGNQPQHF	TGTGCCAGCAGTCTAATGACAGGGGAGACCGGGAATCAGCCCCAGCATTTT
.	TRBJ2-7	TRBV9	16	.	CASSVDEGTPPYEQYF	TGTGCCAGCAGCGTAGATGAGGGGACACCACCGTACGAGCAGTACTTC
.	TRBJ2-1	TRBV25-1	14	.	CASSGSPTYNEQFF	TGTGCCAGCAGCGGGAGCCCAACTTACAATGAGCAGTTCTTC
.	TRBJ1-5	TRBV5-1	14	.	CASSSGDGAQPQHF	TGCGCCAGCAGCTCGGGGGACGGGGCTCAGCCCCAGCATTTT
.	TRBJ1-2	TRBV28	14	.	CASSPHRERGRYTF	TGTGCCAGCAGTCCTCACAGGGAGCGTGGTCGCTACACCTTC
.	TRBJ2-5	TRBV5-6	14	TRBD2	CASRSREGQETQYF	TGTGCCAGCAGGTCCAGGGAGGGGCAAGAGACCCAGTACTTC
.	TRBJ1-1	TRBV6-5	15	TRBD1	CASSSITGVNTEAFF	TGTGCCAGCAGTTCCATTACAGGGGTGAACACTGAAGCTTTCTTT
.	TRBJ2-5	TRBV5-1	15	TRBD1	CASSLGPGGVETQYF	TGCGCCAGCAGCTTGGGCCCAGGGGGCGTGGAGACCCAGTACTTC
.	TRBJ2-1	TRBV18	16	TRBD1	CASSPPGTGVWNEQFF	TGTGCCAGCTCACCACCCGGGACAGGGGTTTGGAATGAGCAGTTCTTC
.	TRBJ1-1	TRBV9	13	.	CASSVGANTEAFF	TGTGCCAGCAGCGTAGGGGCGAACACTGAAGCTTTCTTT
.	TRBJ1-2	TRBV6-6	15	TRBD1	CASSYSAGGSYGYTF	TGTGCCAGCAGTTACTCGGCAGGGGGCAGCTATGGCTACACCTTC